These 3 T cell receptor beta chains were sequenced from one sample in a study of T cell responses to AZD1222 COVID-19 vaccine. Method: immunoSEQ multiplex PCR; TCRdb's copy keeps in-frame clones and lacks some. The top ten clones hold 22% of a sample with fewer than 110,000 clones, around 91% of them seen once. The sequenced sample was peripheral blood, obtained on day 0 of AZD1222 vaccination. The receptors were sampled from an adult in good health.

The chain recombines TRBV5-1 with TRBJ1-1, with D possibly matching TRBD1 (5 bases). There are 13 residues in the CDR3. Germline V gene data show CDR1 as SGHRS and CDR2 as YFSETQ. Trimming took 0 bases from V and 5 from J, leaving 8 bases between them. The CDR3 here is CASSLAEGTEAFF. The DNA for the CDR3 is TGCGCCAGCAGCTTGGCCGAGGGGACTGAAGCTTTCTTT. Full variable domain (rest looked up from reference TRBV5-1 and TRBJ1-1): KAGVTQTPRYLIKTRGQQVTLSCSPISGHRSVSWYQQTPGQGLQFLFEYFSETQRNKGNFPGRFSGRQFSNSRSEMNVSTLELGDSALYLCASSLAEGTEAFFGQGTRLTVV.

The chain links TRBV7-2 to TRBJ2-2, with TRBD2 identical over 8 bases. The V gene end was trimmed by 5 bases and the J gene end by 4 bases; junction bases not matched to a gene: 9. CDR1 and CDR2 from the germline V gene are SGHTA and FQGNSA. The CDR3 length is 16 residues. In DNA form, the CDR3 reads TGTGCCAGCAGCCCTATAGCGGGGACCTTCACCGGGGAGCTGTTTTTT. Its translation: CASSPIAGTFTGELFF.

This sequence joins TRBV7-2 and TRBJ2-2; 7 bases align to TRBD1. The CDR3 is made up of 13 amino acids. Germline V gene lookup returns CDR1 SGHTA and CDR2 FQGNSA. Losses at the gene ends were 5 bases for V and 8 bases for J; bases not matched to a gene: 5. The CDR3 coding sequence is TGTGCCAGCAGCGGACAGGATTGGGGGGAGCTGTTTTTT. This translates into CASSGQDWGELFF.